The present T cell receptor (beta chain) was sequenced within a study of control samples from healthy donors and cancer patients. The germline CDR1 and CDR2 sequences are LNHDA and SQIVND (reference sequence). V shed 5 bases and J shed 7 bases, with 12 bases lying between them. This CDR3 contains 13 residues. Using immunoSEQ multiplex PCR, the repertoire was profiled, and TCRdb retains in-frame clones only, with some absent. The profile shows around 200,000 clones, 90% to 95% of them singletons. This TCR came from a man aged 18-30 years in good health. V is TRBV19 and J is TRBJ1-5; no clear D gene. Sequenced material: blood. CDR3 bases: TGTGCCAGTAGTCGGGATCAATCCCAGCCCCAGCATTTT. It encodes CASSRDQSQPQHF.